This T cell receptor beta chain was obtained from a study of blood T cell repertoires in COVID-19. As for the study in general: Italy, Spain and the United States were the sources of the convalescent and acute COVID-19 samples. From T cells, B-cell-depleted T cells, or PBMCs came the material, which was cDNA or gDNA.

The CDR3 loop spans 15 amino acids. The V gene's germline CDR1 is SQVTM and CDR2 ANQGSEA. The J segment lost 0 bases and the V segment lost 5 bases, leaving 7 bases of the junction unmatched. In Seattle, patients joined the study during active infection and were tracked longitudinally. Using immunoSEQ multiplex PCR, the repertoire was profiled, and TCRdb retains in-frame clones only, with some absent. This sample has approximately 500,000 clones, with around 90% found just once. This TCR came from a woman aged 45-60 years with COVID-19, enrolled during active disease. The source material was peripheral blood. This sequence joins TRBV29-1 and TRBJ2-3; 8 bases are shared with TRBD2. DNA for the CDR3: TGCAGCGTTTTTGGCGGGGGGTCCAGCACAGATACGCAGTATTTT. This translates into CSVFGGGSSTDTQYF.